These T cell receptor beta chains were read from a single sample in a study of blood T cell repertoires in COVID-19. Clones were sequenced by immunoSEQ multiplex PCR, and TCRdb holds only the in-frame ones, with some missing. In the table there are roughly 250,000 clones, approximately 86% of which are singletons. Sequences were obtained from peripheral blood. The receptor source for this set is a man between 35 and 55 years old who had recovered from COVID-19. CDR3s include the opening cysteine and the closing phenylalanine or tryptophan. D genes are given only for firm matches. Size is stated for part of the rows, as once, few or many counts, or as a class when the clone is expanded.

size	J	V	D	DNA	CDR3
.	TRBJ2-2	TRBV4-3	TRBD1	TGCGCCAGCAGCCCACAGGGGACGAACACCGGGGAGCTGTTTTTT	CASSPQGTNTGELFF
.	TRBJ2-7	TRBV19	.	TGTGCCAGTAGTGTGGAGGGCGACAGTTCCTCCTACGAGCAGTACTTC	CASSVEGDSSSYEQYF
.	TRBJ2-3	TRBV5-1	TRBD2	TGCGCCAGCAGCCCCTTGCCTAGCGGGAGCACAGATACGCAGTATTTT	CASSPLPSGSTDTQYF
.	TRBJ2-3	TRBV27	TRBD2	TGTGCCAGCAGTTTAGGGACTAGCTTATTCCTAGATACGCAGTATTTT	CASSLGTSLFLDTQYF
.	TRBJ2-1	TRBV18	.	TGTGCCAGCTCACCGATCGGGAGTTGGGAGCAGTTCTTC	CASSPIGSWEQFF
.	TRBJ2-7	TRBV10-2	.	TGCGCCAGCAGTGATGGTGGCGGGCACTACGAGCAGTACTTC	CASSDGGGHYEQYF
.	TRBJ2-1	TRBV7-3	TRBD2	TGTGCCAGCAGCCAGGGACTAGCGGGAGGCAATGAGCAGTTCTTC	CASSQGLAGGNEQFF
.	TRBJ1-3	TRBV27	.	TGTGCCAGCAGTTTACGCTCGACAGCTGGAAACACCATATATTTT	CASSLRSTAGNTIYF
.	TRBJ2-1	TRBV9	TRBD2	TGTGCCAGCAGCACCGGACTAGCGGGGGGAAGGGCTAATGAGCAGTTCTTC	CASSTGLAGGRANEQFF
.	TRBJ1-6	TRBV5-3	.	TGTGCCAGAAGCTTGAATGCGGGCAGAGACCTTAATTCACCCCTCCACTTT	CARSLNAGRDLNSPLHF
.	TRBJ1-2	TRBV7-2	.	TGTGCCAGCAGATTGGACAGCATCTCTAACTATGGCTACACCTTC	CASRLDSISNYGYTF
.	TRBJ2-3	TRBV2	.	TGTGCCAGCAGTGAAGGTACTAGTTCCGATACGCAGTATTTT	CASSEGTSSDTQYF
.	TRBJ1-1	TRBV5-6	TRBD1	TGTGCCAGCAGCTTGGACAGGGGTTTGGTAGCTTTCTTT	CASSLDRGLVAFF
.	TRBJ1-4	TRBV6-5	TRBD1	TGTGCCAGCAGCCGGACAGGACTTCCAGAAAAACTGTTTTTT	CASSRTGLPEKLFF
.	TRBJ2-2	TRBV5-1	.	TGCGCCAGCAGACAGGGACCCACCGGGGAGCTGTTTTTT	CASRQGPTGELFF
.	TRBJ1-4	TRBV2	TRBD1	TGTGCCAGCAGTGAGGGACAGGGTCTTTTTTTT	CASSEGQGLFF
.	TRBJ2-3	TRBV7-9	TRBD2	TGTGCCAGCAGCGCCCGGACTAGCGGCTCTCAAGGGGATACGCAGTATTTT	CASSARTSGSQGDTQYF
.	TRBJ2-7	TRBV4-1	TRBD2	TGCGCCAGCAGCCAGGGACTAGCGGCTCCCTACGAGCAGTACTTC	CASSQGLAAPYEQYF
.	TRBJ2-7	TRBV7-9	TRBD2	TGTGCCAGCAGTTCCCCAAGGACTAGCGGGAGACACGAGCAGTACTTC	CASSSPRTSGRHEQYF
.	TRBJ2-3	TRBV5-1	.	TGCGCCAGCAGCTCCGGTGAACAGTCAAGCACAGATACGCAGTATTTT	CASSSGEQSSTDTQYF
.	TRBJ2-1	TRBV11-3	.	TGTGCCAGCAGCCCCGGTGTAAGCGGGTGGGGTGAGGAGCAGTTCTTC	CASSPGVSGWGEEQFF
.	TRBJ1-5	TRBV12-5	TRBD1	TGTGCTAGTGGTTTGGAATCTTGGGGGACAGGGGGCTCTCAGCCCCAGCATTTT	CASGLESWGTGGSQPQHF
.	TRBJ2-6	TRBV19	TRBD1	TGTGCCAGTAGTATGCCCAGGGGGCCCGGGGCCAACGTCCTGACTTTC	CASSMPRGPGANVLTF
.	TRBJ2-1	TRBV6-2/TRBV6-3	TRBD2	TGTGCCAGCAGTCGGAATATAGCGGGCATTTACAATGAGCAGTTCTTC	CASSRNIAGIYNEQFF
.	TRBJ1-2	TRBV9	.	TGTGCCAGCAGCCCCAGGGGTTCGGGCGATGGCTACACCTTC	CASSPRGSGDGYTF
.	TRBJ2-1	TRBV11-2	.	TGTGCCAGCAGCTTCGGGATTGGCTCCTACAATGAGCAGTTCTTC	CASSFGIGSYNEQFF
.	TRBJ1-3	TRBV2	.	TGTGCCAGCAGTGTGGACACAAGCGCTGGAAACACCATATATTTT	CASSVDTSAGNTIYF
.	TRBJ2-1	TRBV11-2	.	TGTGCCAGCAGCTTAGGGCAGGCTGACTACAATGAGCAGTTCTTC	CASSLGQADYNEQFF
.	TRBJ2-3	TRBV10-3	TRBD2	TGTGCCATCAGTGAGTCGACTAGCGGGGGCACAGATACGCAGTATTTT	CAISESTSGGTDTQYF
.	TRBJ2-2	TRBV4-1	TRBD2	TGCGCCAGCAGCCAAGCCGAGGGGCTAGCGGAAAACACCGGGGAGCTGTTTTTT	CASSQAEGLAENTGELFF
.	TRBJ2-1	TRBV6-5	.	TGTGCCAGCGATGAGGGTCGGGCCTACAATGAGCAGTTCTTC	CASDEGRAYNEQFF
.	TRBJ1-2	TRBV19	TRBD1	TGTGCCACCAAAGACAGGGCGTATGGCTACACCTTC	CATKDRAYGYTF
.	TRBJ1-6	TRBV6-2/TRBV6-3	.	TGTGCCAGCAGTTATGCGGGGCTTATCGGGCCCCTCCACTTT	CASSYAGLIGPLHF
few	TRBJ1-5	TRBV28	.	TGTGCCAGCAGTTTATATCCAGGGAGCAATCAGCCCCAGCATTTT	CASSLYPGSNQPQHF
.	TRBJ2-1	TRBV3-1/TRBV3-2	TRBD2	TGTGCCAGCAGCCGCGGCGGGGGGAGGAGCTACAATGAGCAGTTCTTC	CASSRGGGRSYNEQFF
.	TRBJ1-2	TRBV19	TRBD1	TGTGCCAGCACGAGAGGGGGCGCGGGAGGTGGCTACACCTTC	CASTRGGAGGGYTF
.	TRBJ2-3	TRBV19	TRBD2	TGTGCCAGTAGTATTAGAAGACTAGCGGGAGAAAAAAATACGCAGTATTTT	CASSIRRLAGEKNTQYF
.	TRBJ2-5	TRBV7-3	.	TGTGCCAGCAGCTCCTACGGAGAACAAGAGACCCAGTACTTC	CASSSYGEQETQYF
.	TRBJ2-3	TRBV11-3	.	TGTGCCTCTAGCCGCAACGACCGGTCGGGTACAGATACGCAGTATTTT	CASSRNDRSGTDTQYF
.	TRBJ2-3	TRBV3-1/TRBV3-2	.	TGTGCCAGCAGCCAACCCTTCACAGATACGCAGTATTTT	CASSQPFTDTQYF